A single sample gave rise to the 4 T cell receptor beta chains below, sequenced in a study of blood T cell repertoires in COVID-19 (dated by TCRdb to about 2020). The library relied on the immunoSEQ multiplex PCR assay. TCRdb retrieved this table from immuneACCESS and kept in-frame rearrangements only. Not all clones are present; in checked studies, unresolved V genes account for under half, and no reason is known for the remainder. Here the sample has about 150,000 clones; 84% occur a single time. The ten largest clonotypes hold more than 40% of the sample. Material for sequencing was peripheral blood. The source of these receptors is a human donor in a cohort sampled during active COVID-19.

The J gene is TRBJ1-1, the V gene TRBV7-2; D perhaps matches TRBD1 (5 bases). Germline lookup yields CDR1 SGHTA and CDR2 FQGNSA. Trimming stripped 5 bases from V and 2 bases from J, with 9 bases between. CDR3 length equals 13 residues. CDR3 in DNA: TGTGCCAGCAGCCTACAGGTAAACACTGAAGCTTTCTTT. Encoded protein: CASSLQVNTEAFF.

This clone was counted between two and nine times. This chain connects TRBV10-3 to TRBJ2-2, with a tentative D call TRBD2 (5 bases). Trimming took 6 bases from V and 7 from J, leaving 12 bases between them. This CDR3 has 13 residues. Per the germline V gene, CDR1 is ENHRY and CDR2 is SYGVKD. This chain's CDR3 is CAISPPRGGELFF. The CDR3, as DNA: TGTGCCATCAGCCCACCCCGGGGCGGGGAGCTGTTTTTT.

V and J are TRBV6-6 and TRBJ1-3; 8 bases line up with TRBD1. The J segment lost 2 bases and the V segment lost 0 bases, leaving 3 bases of the junction unmatched. The CDR3 runs to 16 residues. The germline V gene has CDR1 MNHNY and CDR2 SVGAGI (reference sequence). CDR3 residues: CASSYSAGGAGNTIYF. The CDR3 DNA is TGTGCCAGCAGTTACTCGGCAGGGGGCGCTGGAAACACCATATATTTT.

The J gene is TRBJ2-3, the V gene TRBV7-3, with D possibly TRBD2 on 7 matching bases. Germline V gives CDR1 SGHTA, CDR2 FQGTGA. This CDR3 contains 14 residues. V was trimmed by 5 bases and J by 3 bases, leaving 12 bases between them. The DNA of the CDR3 is TGTGCCAGCAGCAGGGGGGGCGCGACAGATACGCAGTATTTT. It encodes CASSRGGATDTQYF.